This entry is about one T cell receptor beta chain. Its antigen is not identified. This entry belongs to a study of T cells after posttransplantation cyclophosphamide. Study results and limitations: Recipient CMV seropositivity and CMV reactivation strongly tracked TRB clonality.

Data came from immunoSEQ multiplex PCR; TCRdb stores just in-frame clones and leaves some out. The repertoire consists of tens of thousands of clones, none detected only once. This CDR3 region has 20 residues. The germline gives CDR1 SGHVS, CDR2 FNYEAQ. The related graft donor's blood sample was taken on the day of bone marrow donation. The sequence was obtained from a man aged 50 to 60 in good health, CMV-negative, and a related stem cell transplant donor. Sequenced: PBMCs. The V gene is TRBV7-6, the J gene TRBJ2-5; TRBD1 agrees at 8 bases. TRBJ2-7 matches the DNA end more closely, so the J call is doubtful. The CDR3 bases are TGTGCCAGCAGCGCGCAAAGGGACAGGTCCGACGTTTCTAGCTCCTACGAGCAGTACTTC. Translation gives CASSAQRDRSDVSSSYEQYF.